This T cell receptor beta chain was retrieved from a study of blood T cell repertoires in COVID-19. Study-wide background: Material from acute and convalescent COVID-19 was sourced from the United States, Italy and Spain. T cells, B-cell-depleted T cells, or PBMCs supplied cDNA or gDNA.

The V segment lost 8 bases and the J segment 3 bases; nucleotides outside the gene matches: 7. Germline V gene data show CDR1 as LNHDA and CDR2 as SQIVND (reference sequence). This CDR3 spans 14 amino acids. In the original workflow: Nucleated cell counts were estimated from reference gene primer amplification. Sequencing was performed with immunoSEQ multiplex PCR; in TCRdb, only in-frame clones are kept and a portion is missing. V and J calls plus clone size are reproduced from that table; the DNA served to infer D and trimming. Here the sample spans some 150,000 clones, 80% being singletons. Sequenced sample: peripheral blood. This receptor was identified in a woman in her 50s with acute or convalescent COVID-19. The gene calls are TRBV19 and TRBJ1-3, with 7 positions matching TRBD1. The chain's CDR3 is CASRKGDSGNTIYF. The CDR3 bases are TGTGCCAGTCGAAAAGGGGACAGTGGAAACACCATATATTTT.